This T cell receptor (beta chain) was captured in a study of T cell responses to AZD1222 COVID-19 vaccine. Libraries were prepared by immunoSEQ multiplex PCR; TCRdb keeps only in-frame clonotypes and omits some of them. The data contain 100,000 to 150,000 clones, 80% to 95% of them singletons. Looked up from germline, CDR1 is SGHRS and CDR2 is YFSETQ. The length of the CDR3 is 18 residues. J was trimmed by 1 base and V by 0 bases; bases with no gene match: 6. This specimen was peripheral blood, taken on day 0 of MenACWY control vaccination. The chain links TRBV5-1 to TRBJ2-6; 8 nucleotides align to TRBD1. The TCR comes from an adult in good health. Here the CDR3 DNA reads TGCGCCAGCAGCTTGGGACAGGGGAGAGAGTCTGGGGCCAACGTCCTGACTTTC. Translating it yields CASSLGQGRESGANVLTF.